One and the same sample provided the 31 T cell receptor beta chains below, sequenced in a study of blood T cell repertoires in COVID-19. Profiled with immunoSEQ multiplex PCR; TCRdb holds only in-frame clones, not every one. The sample lists fewer than 200,000 clones, about 81% occurring once. Source material: peripheral blood. Receptors originate from a woman aged 70-85 years with acute or convalescent COVID-19.

V gene TRBV9 combines with J gene TRBJ2-7; TRBD2 aligns across 7 bases. The V and J ends lost 2 bases and 5 bases, in that order; junction bases with no gene match: 13. CDR1 is SGDLS, CDR2 YYNGEE, per germline. The CDR3 sequence is 16 residues long. DNA of the CDR3: TGTGCCAGCAGCGTGGGGGGGACTACGAAAACCCACGAGCAGTACTTC. It encodes CASSVGGTTKTHEQYF.

This clone was counted a few times. The CDR3, as DNA: TGTGCCATCAGATCTAGCGGGGGGAGCTCCTACAATGAGCAGTTCTTC. This sequence encodes CAIRSSGGSSYNEQFF. The chain is built from TRBV10-3 and TRBJ2-1; 11 nucleotides line up with TRBD2. Germline V gene data show CDR1 as ENHRY and CDR2 as SYGVKD. V gave up 6 bases and J gave up 0 bases; unmatched junction bases: 4. The CDR3 contains 16 residues.

The V call is TRBV7-9, the J call TRBJ2-5; possible D gene TRBD1, 6 bases. CDR3 length: 14 residues. CDR1 is SEHNR and CDR2 is FQNEAQ in the germline V gene (reference sequence). Trimming pared 4 bases from V and 5 bases from J, leaving 14 bases between. This chain's CDR3 is CASSSTLTGETQYF. The CDR3 nucleotides are TGTGCCAGCAGCTCCACGCTCACAGGGGAGACCCAGTACTTC.

This chain joins TRBV5-4 and TRBJ2-1; TRBD1 matches 8 bases. Germline V CDR1 and CDR2: SGHNT, YYREEE (reference sequence). The CDR3 spans 14 residues. V shed 4 bases and J 7 bases; nucleotides not matched to a gene: 7. CDR3 region: CASSPRTGLNEQFF. Written as DNA, the CDR3 is TGTGCCAGCAGCCCCCGGACAGGGCTGAATGAGCAGTTCTTC. The entire variable domain, with the rest obtained from reference TRBV5-4 and TRBJ2-1, is as follows: ETGVTQSPTHLIKTRGQQVTLRCSSQSGHNTVSWYQQALGQGPQFIFQYYREEENGRGNFPPRFSGLQFPNYSSELNVNALELDDSALYLCASSPRTGLNEQFFGPGTRLTVL.

This chain uses TRBV19 with TRBJ2-1, with 10 bases matching TRBD2. Germline V lookup: CDR1 LNHDA, CDR2 SQIVND (reference sequence). The length of the CDR3 is 15 residues. V lost 4 bases and J lost 6; bases outside the gene matches: 6. For the CDR3, the DNA is TGTGCCAGTAGTACCCTAGCGGGAGACCCCAATGAGCAGTTCTTC. Translation: CASSTLAGDPNEQFF.

This clone appeared once. The V and J genes are TRBV16 and TRBJ2-2; tentative D call: TRBD2 (6 bases). This CDR3 contains 14 residues. CDR1 is KGHSY and CDR2 is FQNENV in the germline V gene. Trimming took off 8 bases at V and 1 base at J, with 11 bases between the two ends. As DNA, the CDR3 is TGTGCCAGCGGAGGGACCAGGAACACCGGGGAGCTGTTTTTT. Translating gives CASGGTRNTGELFF.

The V gene is TRBV5-1, the J gene TRBJ2-2, with D tentatively TRBD2 (6 bases). The CDR3 is made up of 16 amino acids. From germline, CDR1 is SGHRS and CDR2 YFSETQ. V lost 0 bases to trimming and J lost 1 base, with 10 bases between them. CDR3 DNA: TGCGCCAGCAGCTTGGCGGGAGCTAGGAACACCGGGGAGCTGTTTTTT. Its translation is CASSLAGARNTGELFF.

The gene calls are TRBV7-2 and TRBJ1-1; TRBD1 agrees at 10 bases. The CDR3 is 14 amino acids. J lost 9 bases, V lost 4 bases, and 8 bases had no gene match. Germline V gene lookup returns CDR1 SGHTA and CDR2 FQGNSA. The CDR3 loop is CASSWGQGKGKAFF. The CDR3 nucleotides read TGTGCCAGCAGCTGGGGACAGGGGAAAGGAAAAGCTTTCTTT. Looking up the rest from reference TRBV7-2 and TRBJ1-1 gives the full variable domain: GAGVSQSPSNKVTEKGKDVELRCDPISGHTALYWYRQSLGQGLEFLIYFQGNSAPDKSGLPSDRFSAERTGGSVSTLTIQRTQQEDSAVYLCASSWGQGKGKAFFGQGTRLTVV.

The chain couples TRBV6-2 or TRBV6-3 to TRBJ2-1, with 7 bases matching TRBD2. With 5 bases clipped from V and 8 bases from J, the junction kept 15 bases outside the gene matches. The CDR3 has 16 amino acids. Germline CDR1 and CDR2: MNHEY and SVGEGT. The CDR3 bases are TGTGCCAGCAGTCCGCCCGGGACTAATAGTATTCATGAGCAGTTCTTC. This encodes CASSPPGTNSIHEQFF.

The chain employs TRBV19 and TRBJ1-2, with TRBD1 as a possible D gene (6 bases). V was shortened by 5 bases and J by 4 bases, with 20 bases between the two germline ends. CDR1 and CDR2 (germline): LNHDA, SQIVND (reference sequence). The CDR3 has 16 residues. The CDR3 region is CASSFPPYRAPYGYTF. In nucleotides, the CDR3 is TGTGCCAGTAGTTTCCCCCCCTACAGGGCTCCCTATGGCTACACCTTC.

The chain uses TRBV6-2 or TRBV6-3 and TRBJ1-6; D is perhaps TRBD1 (5 bases). The CDR3 loop spans 17 amino acids. Germline-derived CDR1 and CDR2 are MNHEY and SVGEGT. The germline V and J ends were trimmed by 2 bases and 5 bases, with 16 bases remaining between them. The CDR3 here is CASSYRLGGDNNSPLHF. The CDR3, as DNA: TGTGCCAGCAGTTACCGCCTCGGGGGAGATAATAATTCACCCCTCCACTTT.

This clone was picked up a small number of times. This chain links TRBV7-8 with TRBJ1-1; D possibly corresponds to TRBD1 (5 bases). This CDR3 is built from 15 residues. From germline, CDR1 is SGHVS and CDR2 FQNEAQ. V was pared by 4 bases and J by 4 bases, with 16 bases between. The CDR3 sequence is CASSSGGPGSTEAFF. In nucleotides, the CDR3 is TGTGCCAGCAGCTCCGGGGGTCCGGGGAGCACTGAAGCTTTCTTT.

CDR3 amino acids: CASTIGGAPLHF. The CDR3, as DNA: TGTGCCAGCACTATAGGAGGGGCACCCCTCCACTTT. V and J are TRBV6-5 and TRBJ1-6; possibly TRBD1 for D (5 bases). The CDR3 is made up of 12 amino acids. Trimming cost V 7 bases and J 11 bases, with 12 bases left between them. Germline V gene sequence: CDR1 MNHEY, CDR2 SVGAGI.

The chain combines TRBV7-9 with TRBJ2-1; 9 bases line up with TRBD1. This CDR3 is built from 15 residues. Germline V gives CDR1 SEHNR, CDR2 FQNEAQ (reference sequence). V shed 5 bases and J 7 bases; nucleotides not matched to a gene: 9. CDR3 region: CASSLGQGRRNEQFF. The CDR3 coding sequence is TGTGCCAGCAGCCTCGGACAGGGGAGGAGAAATGAGCAGTTCTTC.

The chain is built from TRBV7-2 and TRBJ2-7; D is perhaps TRBD1 (6 bases). The CDR3 totals 14 residues. V lost 5 bases, J lost 1 base, and 12 bases lay in between. Germline CDR1 reads SGHTA; CDR2 reads FQGNSA. This chain's CDR3 is CASSGGPQSYEQYF. In nucleotides, the CDR3 is TGTGCCAGCAGCGGGGGCCCACAATCCTACGAGCAGTACTTC.

The chain carries TRBV7-8 and TRBJ2-7, with D unclear. Germline V gives CDR1 SGHVS, CDR2 FQNEAQ. The CDR3 loop spans 15 amino acids. Between the trimmed V and J ends, which lost 5 bases and 0 bases, there was a span of 14 bases. The CDR3 DNA reads TGTGCCAGCAGCCGAGAGCCGAACCTCTCCTACGAGCAGTACTTC. Translating it yields CASSREPNLSYEQYF.

The chain couples TRBV28 to TRBJ2-1, with D tentatively TRBD2 (5 bases). V gave up 5 bases and J gave up 10 bases, with 9 bases separating them. Germline V gene sequence: CDR1 MDHEN, CDR2 SYDVKM. This CDR3 region has 11 residues. The CDR3 loop reads CASSLAREQFF. The CDR3 DNA sequence: TGTGCCAGCAGTCTAGCCCGGGAGCAGTTCTTC.

The CDR3, as DNA: TGTGCCAGCAGCTTATTTGGGGGGGGGCTTCAAGAGACCCAGTACTTC. This gives the protein CASSLFGGGLQETQYF. V gene TRBV7-2 combines with J gene TRBJ2-5; D is possibly TRBD2 (7 bases). Germline V gives CDR1 SGHTA, CDR2 FQGNSA. The CDR3 totals 16 residues. V lost 2 bases, J lost 2 bases, and 15 bases lay in between.

The chain has TRBV15 and TRBJ2-1; TRBD1 matches 11 bases. The CDR3 is made up of 16 amino acids. In germline, CDR1 is LNHNV, CDR2 YYDKDF (reference sequence). The J segment lost 6 bases and the V segment lost 2 bases, leaving 6 bases of the junction unmatched. The CDR3 region has the DNA TGTGCCACCAGCAGACCCGGGACAGGGGGTCTCAATGAGCAGTTCTTC. As protein: CATSRPGTGGLNEQFF.

V gene TRBV3-1 (or the pseudogene TRBV3-2) combines with J gene TRBJ1-1; D is unclear. CDR3 length equals 13 residues. Germline V gene sequence: CDR1 LGHDT, CDR2 YNNKEL (reference sequence). The V gene lost 1 base and the J gene lost 8 bases, with 11 bases spanning the gap. CDR3 sequence (DNA): TGTGCCAGCAGCCAAGTTTCAGAGGGCGAAGCTTTCTTT. It yields the protein CASSQVSEGEAFF.

This clone was seen once. The rearrangement uses TRBV11-3 and TRBJ2-2, with TRBD2 identical over 11 bases. The CDR3 spans 16 residues. J lost 1 base, V lost 5 bases, and 3 bases had no gene match. CDR1 and CDR2 (germline): SGHNT, YENEEA. This CDR3 reads CASSPGTSGNTGELFF. CDR3 nucleotide sequence: TGTGCCAGCAGCCCCGGGACTAGCGGGAACACCGGGGAGCTGTTTTTT.

The chain joins TRBV19 to TRBJ1-3; no reliable D call. The CDR3 has 16 amino acids. Germline lookup yields CDR1 LNHDA and CDR2 SQIVND (reference sequence). Trimming pared 3 bases from V and 0 bases from J, leaving 12 bases between. The CDR3 sequence: CASSIPGGSSGNTIYF. The CDR3 nucleotides read TGTGCCAGTAGTATCCCCGGCGGAAGCTCTGGAAACACCATATATTTT.

The chain combines TRBV7-9 with TRBJ2-3, with D maybe TRBD1 (5 bases). Trimming removed 3 bases from V and 2 bases from J, with 9 bases in between. The germline CDR1 and CDR2 sequences are SEHNR and FQNEAQ (reference sequence). CDR3 length: 14 residues. CDR3 sequence (DNA): TGTGCCAGCAGCTTGGTAGGGGCCACAGATACGCAGTATTTT. Protein: CASSLVGATDTQYF.

This clone was counted a few times. The chain uses TRBV5-5 and TRBJ2-5; maybe TRBD1 (6 bases). The germline gives CDR1 SGHKS, CDR2 YYEKEE (reference sequence). The V gene lost 4 bases and the J gene lost 4 bases, with 17 bases spanning the gap. The CDR3 loop spans 15 amino acids. CDR3 loop: CASSQAVGAGETQYF. The DNA of the CDR3 is TGTGCCAGCAGCCAAGCGGTGGGGGCGGGAGAGACCCAGTACTTC.

V usage is TRBV7-9 and J usage is TRBJ1-5; TRBD1 aligns across 9 bases. The CDR3 is 13 amino acids. The germline CDR1 and CDR2 sequences are SEHNR and FQNEAQ (reference sequence). The CDR3 DNA sequence: TGTGCAGCCGGGACAGGGAACAATCAGCCCCAGCATTTT. Translation: CAAGTGNNQPQHF.

The rearrangement links TRBV5-1 to TRBJ1-3; D perhaps matches TRBD1 (5 bases). The germline CDR1 and CDR2 sequences are SGHRS and YFSETQ. The CDR3 length is 17 residues. Trimming removed 2 bases from V and 4 bases from J, with 19 bases in between. The CDR3 DNA reads as TGCGCCAGCAGCTTCTTTTCAGGAGGGACTGACGGAAACACCATATATTTT. This translates into CASSFFSGGTDGNTIYF. The variable domain in full, with the rest retrieved from reference TRBV5-1 and TRBJ1-3, is KAGVTQTPRYLIKTRGQQVTLSCSPISGHRSVSWYQQTPGQGLQFLFEYFSETQRNKGNFPGRFSGRQFSNSRSEMNVSTLELGDSALYLCASSFFSGGTDGNTIYFGEGSWLTVV.

Judged by abundance, this clone is medium-sized. The chain combines TRBV19 with TRBJ2-3; TRBD1 matches at 12 bases. CDR1 is LNHDA, CDR2 SQIVND, per germline (reference sequence). After removal of 4 bases from V and 9 bases from J, the junction contained 5 bases not matched to a gene. This CDR3 contains 14 residues. This chain's CDR3 is CASSSGTGGDTQYF. DNA of the CDR3: TGTGCCAGTAGTAGCGGGACAGGGGGCGACACGCAGTATTTT.

The chain joins TRBV20-1 to TRBJ2-7; a possible D gene is TRBD2 (5 bases). The CDR3 runs 16 residues. V was trimmed by 3 bases and J by 2 bases, leaving 20 bases between them. Germline values: CDR1 DFQATT, CDR2 SNEGSKA (reference sequence). The CDR3 bases are TGCAGTGCTAGTGGAAGATTGACATCCGGGACCTACGAGCAGTACTTC. Its translation is CSASGRLTSGTYEQYF.

The chain carries TRBV3-1 (or the pseudogene TRBV3-2) and TRBJ2-1; D not resolved. The V gene's germline CDR1 is LGHDT and CDR2 YNNKEL (reference sequence). There are 11 residues in the CDR3. V lost 3 bases and J 13 bases, leaving 10 bases between the germline ends. CDR3 sequence: CASSQSTSQFF. Written as DNA, the CDR3 is TGTGCCAGCAGCCAGTCAACTTCACAGTTCTTC.

The chain couples TRBV27 to TRBJ1-3; D is unresolved. The V gene's germline CDR1 is MNHEY and CDR2 SMNVEV (reference sequence). The V end lost 3 bases, the J end lost 3 bases, and 6 bases lay between the germline ends. CDR3 length equals 13 residues. In DNA form, the CDR3 reads TGTGCCAGCAGTTTGACATTTGGAAACACCATATATTTT. It translates to CASSLTFGNTIYF.

The chain combines TRBV11-2 with TRBJ2-4, with 7 bases identical to TRBD1. The V gene end was trimmed by 1 base and the J gene end by 6 bases; junction bases not matched to a gene: 6. The CDR3 runs to 15 residues. Germline CDR1 is SGHAT and CDR2 is FQNNGV. In nucleotides, the CDR3 is TGTGCCAGCAGCTTAGCAGGGGGTGGGGGAAACATTCAGTACTTC. It specifies CASSLAGGGGNIQYF.